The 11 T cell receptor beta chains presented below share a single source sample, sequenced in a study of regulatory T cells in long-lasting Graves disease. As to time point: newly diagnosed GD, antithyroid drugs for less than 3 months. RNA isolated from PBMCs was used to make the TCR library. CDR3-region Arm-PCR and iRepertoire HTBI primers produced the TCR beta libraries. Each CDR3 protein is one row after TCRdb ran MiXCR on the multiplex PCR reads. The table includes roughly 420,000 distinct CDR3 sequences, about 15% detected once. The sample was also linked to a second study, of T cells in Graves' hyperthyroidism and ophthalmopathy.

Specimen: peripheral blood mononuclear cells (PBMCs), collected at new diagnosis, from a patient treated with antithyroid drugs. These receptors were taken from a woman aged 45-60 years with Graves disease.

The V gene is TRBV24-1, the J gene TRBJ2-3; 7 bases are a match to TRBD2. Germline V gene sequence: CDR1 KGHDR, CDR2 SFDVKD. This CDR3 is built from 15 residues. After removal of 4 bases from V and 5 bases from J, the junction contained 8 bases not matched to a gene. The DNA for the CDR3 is TGTGCCACCAGTGAAACGCGGGAGTTGGGAGATACGCAGTATTTT. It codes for CATSETRELGDTQYF.

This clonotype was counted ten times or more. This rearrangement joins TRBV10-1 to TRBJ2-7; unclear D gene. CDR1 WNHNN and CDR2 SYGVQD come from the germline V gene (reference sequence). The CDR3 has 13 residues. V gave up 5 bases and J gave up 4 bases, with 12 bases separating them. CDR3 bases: TGCGCCAGCAGTAGCGCCGTAGGGTACGAGCAGTACTTC. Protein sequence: CASSSAVGYEQYF.

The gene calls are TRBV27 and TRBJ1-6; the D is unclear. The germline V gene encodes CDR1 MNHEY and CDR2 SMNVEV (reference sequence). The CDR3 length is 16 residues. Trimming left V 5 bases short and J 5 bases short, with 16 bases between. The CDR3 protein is CASSLSPSRDNSPLHF. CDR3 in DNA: TGTGCCAGCAGTCTCTCTCCTAGTAGAGATAATTCACCCCTCCACTTT.

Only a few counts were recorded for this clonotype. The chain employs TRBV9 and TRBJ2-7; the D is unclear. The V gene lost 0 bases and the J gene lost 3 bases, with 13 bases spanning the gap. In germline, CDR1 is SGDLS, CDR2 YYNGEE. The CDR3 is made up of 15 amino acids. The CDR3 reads CASSVDPSFIYEQYF. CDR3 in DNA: TGTGCCAGCAGCGTAGATCCTAGTTTTATCTACGAGCAGTACTTC.

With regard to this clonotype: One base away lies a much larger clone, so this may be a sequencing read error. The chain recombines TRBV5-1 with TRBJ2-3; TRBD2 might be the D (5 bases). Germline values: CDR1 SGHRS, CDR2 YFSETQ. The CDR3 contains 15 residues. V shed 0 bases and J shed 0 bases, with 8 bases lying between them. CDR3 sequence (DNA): TGCGCCAGCAGCTTGGTGGGAGCTAGCACAGATACGCAGTATTTT. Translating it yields CASSLVGASTDTQYF.

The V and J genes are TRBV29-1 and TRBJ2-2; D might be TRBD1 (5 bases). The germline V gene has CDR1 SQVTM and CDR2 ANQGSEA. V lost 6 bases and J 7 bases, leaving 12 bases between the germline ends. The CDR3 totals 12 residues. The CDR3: CSVLTRGGELFF. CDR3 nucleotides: TGCAGCGTCCTTACAAGGGGCGGGGAGCTGTTTTTT.

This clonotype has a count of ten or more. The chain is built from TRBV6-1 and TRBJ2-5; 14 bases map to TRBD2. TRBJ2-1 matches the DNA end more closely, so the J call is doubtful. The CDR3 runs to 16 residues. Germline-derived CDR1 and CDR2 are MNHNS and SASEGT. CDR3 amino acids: CASSKPGLAGVYEQFF. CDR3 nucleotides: TGTGCCAGCAGTAAGCCGGGACTAGCGGGAGTCTATGAGCAGTTCTTC.

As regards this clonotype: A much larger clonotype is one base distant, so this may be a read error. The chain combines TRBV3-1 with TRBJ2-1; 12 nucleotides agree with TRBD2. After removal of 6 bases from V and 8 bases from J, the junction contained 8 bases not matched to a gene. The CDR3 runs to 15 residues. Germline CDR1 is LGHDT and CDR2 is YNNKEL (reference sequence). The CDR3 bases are TGTGCCAGCAGAGAGACTAGCGGGAGCAGTGATGAGCAGTTCTTC. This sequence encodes CASRETSGSSDEQFF.

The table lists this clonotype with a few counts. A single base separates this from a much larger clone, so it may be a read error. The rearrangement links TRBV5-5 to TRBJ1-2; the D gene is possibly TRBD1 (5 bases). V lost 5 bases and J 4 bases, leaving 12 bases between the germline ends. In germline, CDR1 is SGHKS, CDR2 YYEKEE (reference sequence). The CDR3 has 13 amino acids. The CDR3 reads CASSWGSSYGYTF. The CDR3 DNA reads TGTGCCAGCAGTTGGGGGTCGAGCTATGGCTACACCTTC.

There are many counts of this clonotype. The CDR3 loop reads CASSGREANYGYTF. CDR3 nucleotide sequence: TGTGCCAGCAGCGGCAGGGAGGCTAACTATGGCTACACCTTC. V is TRBV2 and J is TRBJ1-2; TRBD1 might be the D (5 bases). This CDR3 contains 14 residues. Between the trimmed V and J ends, which lost 6 bases and 0 bases, there was a span of 11 bases. From germline, CDR1 is SNHLY and CDR2 FYNNEI.

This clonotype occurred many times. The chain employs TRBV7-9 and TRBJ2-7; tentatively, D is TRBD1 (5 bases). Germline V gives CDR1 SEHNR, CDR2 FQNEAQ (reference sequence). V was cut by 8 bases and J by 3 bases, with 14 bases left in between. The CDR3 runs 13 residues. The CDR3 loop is CASAKGLLYEQYF. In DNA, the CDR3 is TGTGCCAGCGCGAAGGGGTTACTCTACGAGCAGTACTTC.